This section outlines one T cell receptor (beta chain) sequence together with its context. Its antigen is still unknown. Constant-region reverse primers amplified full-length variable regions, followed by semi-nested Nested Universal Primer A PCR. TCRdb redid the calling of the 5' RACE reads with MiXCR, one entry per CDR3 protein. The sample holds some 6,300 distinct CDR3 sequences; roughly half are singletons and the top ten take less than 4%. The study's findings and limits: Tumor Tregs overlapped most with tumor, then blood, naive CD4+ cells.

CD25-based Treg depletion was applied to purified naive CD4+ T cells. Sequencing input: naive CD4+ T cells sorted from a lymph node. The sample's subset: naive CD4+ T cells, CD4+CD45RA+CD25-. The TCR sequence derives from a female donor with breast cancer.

Here the CDR3 DNA reads TGTGCCAGCAGCCCGCCCTCACAGGGGGAAGCTTTCTTT. As protein: CASSPPSQGEAFF. The V call is TRBV9, the J call TRBJ1-1, with TRBD1 matching 7 bases. The length of the CDR3 is 13 residues. Germline assignment: CDR1 SGDLS and CDR2 YYNGEE. The V gene end was trimmed by 4 bases and the J gene end by 8 bases; junction bases not matched to a gene: 8.